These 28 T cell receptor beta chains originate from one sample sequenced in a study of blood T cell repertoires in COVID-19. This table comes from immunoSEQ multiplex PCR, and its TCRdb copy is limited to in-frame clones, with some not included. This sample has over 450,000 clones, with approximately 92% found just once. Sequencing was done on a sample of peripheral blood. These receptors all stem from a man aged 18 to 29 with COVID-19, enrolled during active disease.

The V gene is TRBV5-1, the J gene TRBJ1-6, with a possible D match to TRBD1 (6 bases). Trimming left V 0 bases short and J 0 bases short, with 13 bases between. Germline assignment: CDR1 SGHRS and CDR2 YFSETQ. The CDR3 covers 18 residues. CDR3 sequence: CASSLVGGLSSYNSPLHF. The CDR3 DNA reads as TGCGCCAGCAGCTTGGTAGGGGGATTGAGCTCCTATAATTCACCCCTCCACTTT.

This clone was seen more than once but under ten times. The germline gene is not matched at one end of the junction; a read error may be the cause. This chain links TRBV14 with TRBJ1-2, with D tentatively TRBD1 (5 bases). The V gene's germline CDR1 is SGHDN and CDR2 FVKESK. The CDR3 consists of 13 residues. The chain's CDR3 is CASSLVGHPASAF. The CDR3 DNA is TGTGCCAGCAGCCTCGTGGGGCATCCAGCCTCCGCCTTC.

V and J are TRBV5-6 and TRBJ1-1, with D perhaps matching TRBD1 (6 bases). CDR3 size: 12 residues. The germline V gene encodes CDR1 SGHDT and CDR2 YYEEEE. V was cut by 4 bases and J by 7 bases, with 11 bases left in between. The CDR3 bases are TGTGCCAGCAGCGGACAGTCGGATGAAGCTTTCTTT. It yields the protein CASSGQSDEAFF.

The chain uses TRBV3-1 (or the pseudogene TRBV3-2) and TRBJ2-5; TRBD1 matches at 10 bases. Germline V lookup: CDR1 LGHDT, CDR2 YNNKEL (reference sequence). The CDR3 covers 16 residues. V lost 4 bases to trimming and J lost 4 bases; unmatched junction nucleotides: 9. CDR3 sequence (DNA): TGTGCCAGCAGCCCAACCGGACAGGGGGTCGGAGAGACCCAGTACTTC. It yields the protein CASSPTGQGVGETQYF.

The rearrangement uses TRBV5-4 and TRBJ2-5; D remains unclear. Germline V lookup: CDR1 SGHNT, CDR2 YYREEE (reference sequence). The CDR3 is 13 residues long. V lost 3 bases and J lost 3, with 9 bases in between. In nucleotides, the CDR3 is TGTGCCAGCAGCTCCCAGTCCAAAGAGACCCAGTACTTC. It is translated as CASSSQSKETQYF.

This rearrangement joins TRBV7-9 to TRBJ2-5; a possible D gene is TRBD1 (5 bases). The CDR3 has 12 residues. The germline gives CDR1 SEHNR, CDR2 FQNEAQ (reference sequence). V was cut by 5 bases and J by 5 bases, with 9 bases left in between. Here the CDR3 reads CASSPHRETQYF. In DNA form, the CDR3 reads TGTGCCAGCAGCCCCCACAGGGAGACCCAGTACTTC.

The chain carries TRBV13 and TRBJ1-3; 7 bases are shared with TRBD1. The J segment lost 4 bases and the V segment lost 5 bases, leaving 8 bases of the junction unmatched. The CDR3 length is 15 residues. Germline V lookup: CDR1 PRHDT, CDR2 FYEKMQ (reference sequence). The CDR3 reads CASSNRGGTGNTIYF. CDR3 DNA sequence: TGTGCCAGCAGCAACAGGGGAGGAACAGGAAACACCATATATTTT.

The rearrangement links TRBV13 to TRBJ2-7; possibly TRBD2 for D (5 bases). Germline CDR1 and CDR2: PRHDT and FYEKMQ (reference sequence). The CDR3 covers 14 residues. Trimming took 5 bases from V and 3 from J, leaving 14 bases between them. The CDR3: CASSNRGGYYEQYF. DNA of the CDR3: TGTGCCAGCAGCAACCGTGGAGGCTACTACGAGCAGTACTTC.

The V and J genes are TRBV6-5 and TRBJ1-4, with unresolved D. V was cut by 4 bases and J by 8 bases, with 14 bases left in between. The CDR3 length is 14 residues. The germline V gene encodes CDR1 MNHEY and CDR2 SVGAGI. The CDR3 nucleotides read TGTGCCAGCAGTTCCACCTATCGGAGCGAAAAACTGTTTTTT. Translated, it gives CASSSTYRSEKLFF.

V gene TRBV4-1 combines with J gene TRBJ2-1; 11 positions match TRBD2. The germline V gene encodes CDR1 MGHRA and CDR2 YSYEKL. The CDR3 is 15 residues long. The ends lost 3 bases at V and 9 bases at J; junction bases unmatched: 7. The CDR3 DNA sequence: TGCGCCAGCAGCCATCCCCTAGCGGGGGGAGGTGAGCAGTTCTTC. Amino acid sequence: CASSHPLAGGGEQFF.

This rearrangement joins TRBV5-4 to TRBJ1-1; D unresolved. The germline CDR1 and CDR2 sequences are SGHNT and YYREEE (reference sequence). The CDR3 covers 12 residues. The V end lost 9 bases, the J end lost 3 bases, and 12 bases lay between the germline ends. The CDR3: CATKGGYTEAFF. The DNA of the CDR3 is TGTGCCACCAAAGGAGGGTACACTGAAGCTTTCTTT.

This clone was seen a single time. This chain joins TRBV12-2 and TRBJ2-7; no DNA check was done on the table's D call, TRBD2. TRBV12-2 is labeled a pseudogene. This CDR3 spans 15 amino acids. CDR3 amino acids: CASRFWTGGPYEQYF. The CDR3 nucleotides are TGTGCAAGTCGCTTCTGGACGGGGGGGCCCTACGAGCAGTACTTC.

This CDR3 is CASSQEGDRGNQPQHF. The CDR3 region has the DNA TGTGCCAGCAGCCAAGAAGGAGACAGGGGCAATCAGCCCCAGCATTTT. The chain is built from TRBV4-2 and TRBJ1-5, with 7 bases that match TRBD1. The CDR3 runs to 16 residues. Losses at the gene ends were 0 bases for V and 2 bases for J; bases not matched to a gene: 4. Germline V gene data show CDR1 as LGHNA and CDR2 as YNFKEQ.

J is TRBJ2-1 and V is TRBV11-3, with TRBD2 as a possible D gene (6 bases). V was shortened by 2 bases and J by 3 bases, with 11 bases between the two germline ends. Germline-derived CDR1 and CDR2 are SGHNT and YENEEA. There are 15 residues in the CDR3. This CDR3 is CASSLLPSVYNEQFF. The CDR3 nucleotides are TGTGCCAGCAGCTTACTCCCTAGCGTCTACAATGAGCAGTTCTTC.

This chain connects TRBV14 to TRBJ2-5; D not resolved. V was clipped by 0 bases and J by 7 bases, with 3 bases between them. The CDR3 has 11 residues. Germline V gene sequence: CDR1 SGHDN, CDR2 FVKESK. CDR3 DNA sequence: TGTGCCAGCAGCCAAGACCGGACCCAGTACTTC. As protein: CASSQDRTQYF.

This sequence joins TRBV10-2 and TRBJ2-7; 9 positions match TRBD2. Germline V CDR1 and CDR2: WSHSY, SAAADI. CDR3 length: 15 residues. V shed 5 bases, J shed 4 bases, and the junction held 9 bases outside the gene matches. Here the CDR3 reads CASSYSGGDLYEQYF. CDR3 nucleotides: TGCGCCAGCAGTTATAGCGGGGGAGACTTATACGAGCAGTACTTC.

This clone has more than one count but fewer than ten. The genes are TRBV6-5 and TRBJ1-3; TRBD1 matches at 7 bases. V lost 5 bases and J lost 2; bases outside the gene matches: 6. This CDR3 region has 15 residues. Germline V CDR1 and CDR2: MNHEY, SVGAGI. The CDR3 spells CASSPGTAAGNTIYF. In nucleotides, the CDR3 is TGTGCCAGCAGTCCGGGGACAGCCGCTGGAAACACCATATATTTT.

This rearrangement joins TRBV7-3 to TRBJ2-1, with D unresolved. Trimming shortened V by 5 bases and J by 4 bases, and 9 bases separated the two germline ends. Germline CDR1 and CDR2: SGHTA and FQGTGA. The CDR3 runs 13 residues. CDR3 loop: CASSLSVYNEQFF. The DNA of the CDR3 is TGTGCCAGCAGCCTCAGTGTGTACAATGAGCAGTTCTTC.

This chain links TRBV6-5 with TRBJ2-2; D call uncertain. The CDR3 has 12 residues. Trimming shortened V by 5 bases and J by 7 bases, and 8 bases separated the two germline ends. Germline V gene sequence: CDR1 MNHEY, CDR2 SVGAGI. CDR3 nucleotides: TGTGCCAGCAGTCTACCCGTCGGGGAGCTGTTTTTT. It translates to CASSLPVGELFF.

CDR3 DNA: TGTGCCAGCAGCTTAGGACTAGACTACGAGCAGTACTTC. Its translation is CASSLGLDYEQYF. This sequence joins TRBV7-9 and TRBJ2-7, with a weak D call TRBD2 (6 bases). Germline V lookup: CDR1 SEHNR, CDR2 FQNEAQ (reference sequence). The CDR3 contains 13 residues. Trimming stripped 1 base from V and 3 bases from J, with 7 bases between. Full variable domain (missing parts from reference TRBV7-9 and TRBJ2-7): DTGVSQNPRHKITKRGQNVTFRCDPISEHNRLYWYRQTLGQGPEFLTYFQNEAQLEKSRLLSDRFSAERPKGSFSTLEIQRTEQGDSAMYLCASSLGLDYEQYFGPGTRLTVT.

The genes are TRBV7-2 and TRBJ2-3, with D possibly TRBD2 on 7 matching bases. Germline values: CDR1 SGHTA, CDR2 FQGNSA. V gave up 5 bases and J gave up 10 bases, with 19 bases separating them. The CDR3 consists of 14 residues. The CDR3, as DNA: TGTGCCAGCAGCACCTCGGGGGGCTATACGGCGCAGTATTTT. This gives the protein CASSTSGGYTAQYF.

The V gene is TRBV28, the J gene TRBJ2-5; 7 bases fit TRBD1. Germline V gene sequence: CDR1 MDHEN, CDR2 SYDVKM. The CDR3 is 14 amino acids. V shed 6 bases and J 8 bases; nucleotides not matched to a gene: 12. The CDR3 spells CASRGTVIRETQYF. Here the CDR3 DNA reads TGTGCCAGCAGGGGGACAGTTATTAGGGAAACCCAGTACTTC.

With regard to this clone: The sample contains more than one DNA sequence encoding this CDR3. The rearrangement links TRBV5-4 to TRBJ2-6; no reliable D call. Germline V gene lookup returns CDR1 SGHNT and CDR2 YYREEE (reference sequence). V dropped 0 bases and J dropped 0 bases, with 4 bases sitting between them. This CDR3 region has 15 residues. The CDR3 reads CASSLDSSGANVLTF. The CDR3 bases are TGTGCCAGCAGCTTGGACAGCTCTGGGGCCAACGTCCTGACTTTC.

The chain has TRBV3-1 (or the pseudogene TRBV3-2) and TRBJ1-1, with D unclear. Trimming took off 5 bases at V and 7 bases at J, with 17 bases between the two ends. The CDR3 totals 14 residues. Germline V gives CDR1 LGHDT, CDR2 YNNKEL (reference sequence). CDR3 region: CASSSRRVSVEAFF. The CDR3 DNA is TGTGCCAGCAGCTCCCGAAGGGTTAGCGTTGAAGCTTTCTTT.

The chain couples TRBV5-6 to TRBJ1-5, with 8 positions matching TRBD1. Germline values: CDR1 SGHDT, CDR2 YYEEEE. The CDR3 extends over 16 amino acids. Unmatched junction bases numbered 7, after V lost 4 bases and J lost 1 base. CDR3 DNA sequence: TGTGCCAGCAGCCAGGGGGCGTGGGGAAGCAATCAGCCCCAGCATTTT. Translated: CASSQGAWGSNQPQHF.

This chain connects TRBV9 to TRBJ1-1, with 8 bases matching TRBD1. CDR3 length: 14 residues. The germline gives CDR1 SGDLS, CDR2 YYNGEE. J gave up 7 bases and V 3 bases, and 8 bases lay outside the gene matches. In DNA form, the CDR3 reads TGTGCCAGCAGCGGAGGCACAGGGGGAAGTGAAGCTTTCTTT. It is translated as CASSGGTGGSEAFF.

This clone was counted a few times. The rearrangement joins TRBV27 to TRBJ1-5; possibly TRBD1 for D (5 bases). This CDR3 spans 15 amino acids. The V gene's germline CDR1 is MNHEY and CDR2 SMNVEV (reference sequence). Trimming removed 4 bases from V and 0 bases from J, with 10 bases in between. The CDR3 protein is CASSWGLYSNQPQHF. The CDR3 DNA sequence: TGTGCCAGCAGTTGGGGACTGTATAGCAATCAGCCCCAGCATTTT.

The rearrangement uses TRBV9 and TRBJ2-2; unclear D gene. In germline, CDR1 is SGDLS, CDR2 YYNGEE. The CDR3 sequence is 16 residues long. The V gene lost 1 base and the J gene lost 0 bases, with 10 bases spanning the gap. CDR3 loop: CASSVTISSNTGELFF. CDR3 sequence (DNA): TGTGCCAGCAGCGTAACGATTAGCTCGAACACCGGGGAGCTGTTTTTT.